Each of the 25 T cell receptor beta chains below was sequenced from the same sample in a study of lymphopenia after photon versus proton radiotherapy. Data came from immunoSEQ multiplex PCR; TCRdb stores just in-frame clones and leaves some out. The sample has 160,000 or so clones, around nine tenths seen once; the top ten hold around 5%. The sample was peripheral blood, taken from a patient treated with photon-based radiotherapy. The receptor set was obtained from a man aged 45-65 years with gastric cancer.

V and J are TRBV28 and TRBJ1-4; D gene uncertain. This CDR3 has 16 residues. Germline loops: CDR1 MDHEN, CDR2 SYDVKM. Trimming shortened V by 3 bases and J by 0 bases, and 11 bases separated the two germline ends. CDR3 nucleotide sequence: TGTGCCAGCAGTTTCGTCCGGATTGCAACTAATGAAAAACTGTTTTTT. It codes for CASSFVRIATNEKLFF.

The chain has TRBV14 and TRBJ2-3; TRBD2 is a possible D gene (5 bases). V was clipped by 0 bases and J by 1 base, with 8 bases between them. The CDR3 is made up of 15 amino acids. Germline-derived CDR1 and CDR2 are SGHDN and FVKESK. Here the CDR3 reads CASSQEWTRTDTQYF. The CDR3 region has the DNA TGTGCCAGCAGCCAAGAATGGACTCGCACAGATACGCAGTATTTT.

The chain is built from TRBV5-1 and TRBJ2-1, with D possibly TRBD1 on 6 matching bases. Germline assignment: CDR1 SGHRS and CDR2 YFSETQ. V lost 4 bases, J lost 6 bases, and 20 bases lay in between. The CDR3 has 16 residues. CDR3 sequence (DNA): TGCGCCAGCAGCGGGATCCGGGACACAAGTTTCAATGAGCAGTTCTTC. Protein: CASSGIRDTSFNEQFF.

This clone was found once. V gene TRBV29-1 combines with J gene TRBJ1-1; TRBD1 is a possible D gene (5 bases). Germline values: CDR1 SQVTM, CDR2 ANQGSEA. The length of the CDR3 is 13 residues. With 8 bases removed from V and 3 bases from J, the gap between germline ends came to 16 bases. In DNA form, the CDR3 reads TGCAGCACCCGGTCAGGGTGGGACACTGAAGCTTTCTTT. Encoded protein: CSTRSGWDTEAFF.

The chain is built from TRBV5-1 and TRBJ1-1; 9 bases fit TRBD1. The ends lost 0 bases at V and 8 bases at J; junction bases unmatched: 8. This CDR3 spans 15 amino acids. CDR1 is SGHRS, CDR2 YFSETQ, per germline. The CDR3 DNA reads TGCGCCAGCAGCTTGGCCTTGGGACAGGGTAAGGAAGCTTTCTTT. This translates into CASSLALGQGKEAFF.

V gene TRBV11-2 combines with J gene TRBJ1-2; D not certain. Looked up from germline, CDR1 is SGHAT and CDR2 is FQNNGV. CDR3 length equals 14 residues. V was cut by 3 bases and J by 0 bases, with 8 bases left in between. The CDR3 nucleotides read TGTGCCAGCAGCTTTCTCGACTCTAACTATGGCTACACCTTC. Protein product: CASSFLDSNYGYTF.

The V call is TRBV11-3, the J call TRBJ2-1, with 12 bases fitting TRBD2. V was pared by 2 bases and J by 6 bases, with 2 bases of the junction left unmatched. CDR3 length equals 15 residues. Germline loops: CDR1 SGHNT, CDR2 YENEEA. Written as DNA, the CDR3 is TGTGCCAGCAGCTTACTAGCGGGAGGGTTCAATGAGCAGTTCTTC. This sequence encodes CASSLLAGGFNEQFF.

The J gene is TRBJ1-1, the V gene TRBV14; D is unclear. Germline lookup yields CDR1 SGHDN and CDR2 FVKESK. V dropped 1 base and J dropped 4 bases, with 10 bases sitting between them. CDR3 length: 14 residues. CDR3 DNA sequence: TGTGCCAGCAGCCAAGTCGGGAGGAGCACTGAAGCTTTCTTT. This encodes CASSQVGRSTEAFF.

The chain has TRBV7-3 and TRBJ2-5; 11 bases line up with TRBD1. With 2 bases clipped from V and 4 bases from J, the junction kept 3 bases outside the gene matches. This CDR3 has 15 amino acids. CDR1 SGHTA and CDR2 FQGTGA come from the germline V gene. The CDR3, as DNA: TGTGCCAGCAGCTTAGGGACAGGGGGAGGAGAGACCCAGTACTTC. Its translation is CASSLGTGGGETQYF. The whole variable domain, filled in from reference TRBV7-3 and TRBJ2-5, reads GAGVSQTPSNKVTEKGKYVELRCDPISGHTALYWYRQSLGQGPEFLIYFQGTGAADDSGLPNDRFFAVRPEGSVSTLKIQRTERGDSAVYLCASSLGTGGGETQYFGPGTRLLVL.

The rearrangement joins TRBV5-1 to TRBJ2-7; TRBD2 might be the D (6 bases). Trimming removed 4 bases from V and 7 bases from J, with 18 bases in between. The CDR3 runs 14 residues. Germline values: CDR1 SGHRS, CDR2 YFSETQ. The CDR3: CASSGSGGPGEQYF. The CDR3 DNA reads as TGCGCCAGCAGCGGGTCCGGGGGACCGGGAGAGCAGTACTTC.

V gene TRBV7-9 combines with J gene TRBJ2-7, with D uncertain. The CDR3 sequence is 12 residues long. V was pared by 5 bases and J by 4 bases, with 9 bases between. CDR1 and CDR2 (germline): SEHNR, FQNEAQ (reference sequence). The CDR3 is CASSTPEYEQYF. The DNA for the CDR3 is TGTGCCAGCAGCACCCCAGAGTACGAGCAGTACTTC.

This chain joins TRBV19 and TRBJ1-2; no clear D. This CDR3 is built from 13 residues. CDR1 and CDR2 (germline): LNHDA, SQIVND (reference sequence). Trimming pared 8 bases from V and 3 bases from J, leaving 13 bases between. As DNA, the CDR3 is TGTGCCAGTGAGAGAAGAGCAGACTATGGCTACACCTTC. Translation: CASERRADYGYTF.

The gene calls are TRBV4-1 and TRBJ2-7, with 7 bases matching TRBD1. CDR3 size: 15 residues. V shed 0 bases and J 0 bases; nucleotides not matched to a gene: 2. Germline V CDR1 and CDR2: MGHRA, YSYEKL. The CDR3, as DNA: TGCGCCAGCAGCCAAGACCGGGACAGCTCCTACGAGCAGTACTTC. Its protein product is CASSQDRDSSYEQYF.

This clone was seen only once. The V call is TRBV15, the J call TRBJ1-5, with 9 bases fitting TRBD1. CDR1 LNHNV and CDR2 YYDKDF come from the germline V gene (reference sequence). V shed 7 bases, J shed 1 base, and the junction held 5 bases outside the gene matches. This CDR3 is built from 15 residues. Written as DNA, the CDR3 is TGTGCCACCAAACAGGGGGCTATGAGCAATCAGCCCCAGCATTTT. Translating it yields CATKQGAMSNQPQHF.

For the CDR3, the DNA is TGCGCCAGCAGCTTGGGGGGACAGGAGCTTTACGAGCAGTACTTC. Encoded protein: CASSLGGQELYEQYF. V usage is TRBV5-1 and J usage is TRBJ2-7; 8 bases fit TRBD1. Germline V CDR1 and CDR2: SGHRS, YFSETQ. This CDR3 contains 15 residues. J was trimmed by 4 bases and V by 0 bases; bases with no gene match: 6.

This sequence joins TRBV9 and TRBJ1-4, with D maybe TRBD1 (5 bases). The germline CDR1 and CDR2 sequences are SGDLS and YYNGEE. With 4 bases removed from V and 3 bases from J, the gap between germline ends came to 13 bases. The CDR3 covers 15 residues. CDR3 DNA: TGTGCCAGCAGCCAACCGATGGGGGCTAATGAAAAACTGTTTTTT. Amino acid sequence: CASSQPMGANEKLFF.

V is TRBV7-2 and J is TRBJ2-1, with 7 bases aligning to TRBD1. The CDR3 contains 16 residues. Trimming at V came to 4 bases and at J to 4 bases, leaving 10 bases not matched to a gene. The germline V gene has CDR1 SGHTA and CDR2 FQGNSA. The CDR3 DNA reads as TGTGCCAGCAGCTCCTTCAGGGGGACAAAGTACAATGAGCAGTTCTTC. This sequence encodes CASSSFRGTKYNEQFF. The variable domain in full, with the rest retrieved from reference TRBV7-2 and TRBJ2-1, is GAGVSQSPSNKVTEKGKDVELRCDPISGHTALYWYRQSLGQGLEFLIYFQGNSAPDKSGLPSDRFSAERTGGSVSTLTIQRTQQEDSAVYLCASSSFRGTKYNEQFFGPGTRLTVL.

This rearrangement joins TRBV28 to TRBJ1-3, with D uncertain. Looked up from germline, CDR1 is MDHEN and CDR2 is SYDVKM. The CDR3 has 15 amino acids. V dropped 4 bases and J dropped 3 bases, with 13 bases sitting between them. CDR3 loop: CASSSTQVHGNTIYF. CDR3 DNA: TGTGCCAGCAGTTCGACTCAGGTGCATGGAAACACCATATATTTT.

The chain is built from TRBV9 and TRBJ2-2; maybe TRBD2 (5 bases). This CDR3 spans 17 amino acids. Trimming pared 4 bases from V and 1 base from J, leaving 17 bases between. CDR1 and CDR2 from the germline V gene are SGDLS and YYNGEE. CDR3 residues: CASSREGGLRNTGELFF. The CDR3 DNA sequence: TGTGCCAGCAGCCGGGAAGGAGGACTGAGGAACACCGGGGAGCTGTTTTTT.

The rearrangement links TRBV7-2 to TRBJ1-1, with TRBD1 as a possible D gene (6 bases). The CDR3 has 18 residues. The V end lost 4 bases, the J end lost 0 bases, and 21 bases lay between the germline ends. Germline loops: CDR1 SGHTA, CDR2 FQGNSA. CDR3 sequence reads: CASSSTRLQGPLNTEAFF. As DNA, the CDR3 is TGTGCCAGCAGCTCCACGAGGTTACAGGGTCCCTTGAACACTGAAGCTTTCTTT.

The chain combines TRBV18 with TRBJ1-5; TRBD1 is a possible D gene (6 bases). CDR3 length: 15 amino acids. Germline CDR1 reads KGHSH; CDR2 reads LQKENI. Trimming took off 3 bases at V and 4 bases at J, with 13 bases between the two ends. The CDR3 coding sequence is TGTGCCAGCTCACCTATGGGGGCGGGTAATCAGCCCCAGCATTTT. Translation: CASSPMGAGNQPQHF.

This clone was counted a few times. The chain is built from TRBV30 and TRBJ2-2; D gene ambiguous. CDR1 is GTSNPN, CDR2 SVGIG, per germline (reference sequence). Deletions cut 7 bases from V and 0 bases from J, with 9 bases between. The CDR3 runs 13 residues. The CDR3 nucleotides read TGTGCCTCCCAGGTGCCGAACACCGGGGAGCTGTTTTTT. Amino acid sequence: CASQVPNTGELFF.

The chain uses TRBV27 and TRBJ2-1, with 13 bases aligning to TRBD2. Per germline, CDR1 MNHEY and CDR2 SMNVEV (reference sequence). CDR3 length: 16 residues. After removal of 3 bases from V and 5 bases from J, the junction contained 4 bases not matched to a gene. CDR3 residues: CASSFTGLAGDNEQFF. CDR3 DNA: TGTGCCAGCAGTTTCACTGGACTAGCGGGAGACAATGAGCAGTTCTTC.

The chain uses TRBV7-9 and TRBJ1-4; 10 bases line up with TRBD1. The ends lost 5 bases at V and 8 bases at J; junction bases unmatched: 5. CDR3 size: 14 residues. The germline V gene has CDR1 SEHNR and CDR2 FQNEAQ (reference sequence). CDR3 sequence: CASSRQGAEEKLFF. The CDR3 bases are TGTGCCAGCAGCCGACAGGGGGCGGAAGAAAAACTGTTTTTT.

In DNA form, the CDR3 reads TGTGCCAGCAGCAACCCCGGCTTGCACACAGATACGCAGTATTTT. Protein product: CASSNPGLHTDTQYF. The chain links TRBV7-2 to TRBJ2-3, with D hard to call. This CDR3 has 15 amino acids. The V end lost 5 bases, the J end lost 2 bases, and 14 bases lay between the germline ends. From germline, CDR1 is SGHTA and CDR2 FQGNSA. Complete variable domain (other parts from reference TRBV7-2 and TRBJ2-3): GAGVSQSPSNKVTEKGKDVELRCDPISGHTALYWYRQSLGQGLEFLIYFQGNSAPDKSGLPSDRFSAERTGGSVSTLTIQRTQQEDSAVYLCASSNPGLHTDTQYFGPGTRLTVL.